These 32 T cell receptor beta chains came from one sample sequenced in a study of Tregs in tolerant kidney transplant recipients. Clones were read by immunoSEQ multiplex PCR, and TCRdb kept only the in-frame ones, dropping some. This table has roughly 120,000 clones, about 90% appearing once. Material for sequencing was CD4+ T cells from blood. All receptors come from a human donor in good health.

The chain is built from TRBV18 and TRBJ2-7; a weak D match, TRBD2 (5 bases). CDR1 and CDR2 (germline): KGHSH, LQKENI. The length of the CDR3 is 13 residues. V lost 1 base and J lost 2, with 6 bases in between. The CDR3 loop is CASSPLGTYEQYF. CDR3 bases: TGTGCCAGCTCACCACTCGGGACCTACGAGCAGTACTTC.

The chain employs TRBV6-5 and TRBJ2-4; TRBD1 agrees at 8 bases. Losses at the gene ends were 5 bases for V and 10 bases for J; bases not matched to a gene: 10. CDR3 length: 14 amino acids. Looked up from germline, CDR1 is MNHEY and CDR2 is SVGAGI. This chain's CDR3 is CASSPQGQAKIQYF. CDR3 DNA: TGTGCCAGCAGTCCCCAGGGACAGGCTAAAATTCAGTACTTC.

The genes are TRBV18 and TRBJ2-7, with no clear D. Germline V gene sequence: CDR1 KGHSH, CDR2 LQKENI. V was pared by 0 bases and J by 7 bases, with 7 bases between. CDR3 length equals 12 residues. The CDR3 sequence is CASSPPTEEQYF. CDR3 nucleotide sequence: TGTGCCAGCTCACCACCGACGGAGGAGCAGTACTTC.

The chain is built from TRBV6-1 and TRBJ1-2; 7 nucleotides match TRBD1. The CDR3 runs to 13 residues. V shed 6 bases and J 3 bases; nucleotides not matched to a gene: 4. Germline V gene sequence: CDR1 MNHNS, CDR2 SASEGT. This CDR3 is CASRLQGDYGYTF. In DNA form, the CDR3 reads TGTGCCAGCAGACTGCAGGGGGACTATGGCTACACCTTC.

The V call is TRBV19, the J call TRBJ1-1; D uncertain. The CDR3 is made up of 13 amino acids. The V end was cut by 3 bases, the J end by 1 base, with 6 bases between. CDR1 LNHDA and CDR2 SQIVND come from the germline V gene (reference sequence). The CDR3 nucleotides read TGTGCCAGTAGTATGACAACGAACACTGAAGCTTTCTTT. Its translation is CASSMTTNTEAFF.

The gene calls are TRBV6-4 and TRBJ2-1; 8 positions match TRBD2. V shed 5 bases and J 7 bases; nucleotides not matched to a gene: 10. Germline V gene lookup returns CDR1 MRHNA and CDR2 SNTAGT. The CDR3 length is 15 residues. CDR3 amino acids: CASSTTGGPVNEQFF. The CDR3 DNA reads as TGTGCCAGCAGTACGACGGGAGGGCCTGTTAATGAGCAGTTCTTC.

V usage is TRBV30 and J usage is TRBJ1-5; D remains unclear. The CDR3 spans 14 residues. Trimming cost V 0 bases and J 12 bases, with 18 bases left between them. Germline CDR1 is GTSNPN and CDR2 is SVGIG (reference sequence). Here the CDR3 reads CAWSVPADSWRQHF. In nucleotides, the CDR3 is TGTGCCTGGAGTGTACCGGCGGATTCTTGGCGCCAGCATTTT.

The chain links TRBV6-6 to TRBJ1-4, with D unresolved. The CDR3 totals 14 residues. The V end lost 0 bases, the J end lost 5 bases, and 7 bases lay between the germline ends. Germline values: CDR1 MNHNY, CDR2 SVGAGI (reference sequence). The CDR3 DNA reads as TGTGCCAGCAGTTACTCGCGCGTAAATGAAAAACTGTTTTTT. Its protein is CASSYSRVNEKLFF.

The rearrangement uses TRBV5-1 and TRBJ2-2; D is perhaps TRBD1 or TRBD2 (5 bases each). The CDR3 totals 14 residues. Per germline, CDR1 SGHRS and CDR2 YFSETQ. Trimming cost V 4 bases and J 2 bases, with 9 bases left between them. DNA for the CDR3: TGCGCCAGCAGCGGGGACGGTAACACCGGGGAGCTGTTTTTT. Translation: CASSGDGNTGELFF.

This chain joins TRBV25-1 and TRBJ2-7, with 12 bases lining up with TRBD2. The CDR3 spans 16 residues. CDR1 MGHDK and CDR2 SYGVNS come from the germline V gene. V trimming: 2 bases; J trimming: 12 bases; junction bases outside the gene matches: 14. This chain's CDR3 is CASSEPRTSGKSQMYF. As DNA, the CDR3 is TGTGCCAGCAGTGAACCCCGGACTAGCGGGAAATCCCAGATGTACTTC.

V usage is TRBV11-2 and J usage is TRBJ2-7, with TRBD1 matching 7 bases. This CDR3 comprises 15 residues. The germline CDR1 and CDR2 sequences are SGHAT and FQNNGV. V trimming: 5 bases; J trimming: 7 bases; junction bases outside the gene matches: 14. This CDR3 is CASSLPGTANREQYF. The CDR3 DNA is TGTGCCAGCAGCCTTCCCGGGACAGCCAACCGGGAGCAGTACTTC.

The V gene is TRBV7-9, the J gene TRBJ1-5; a weak D match, TRBD1 (6 bases). Germline V lookup: CDR1 SEHNR, CDR2 FQNEAQ (reference sequence). The CDR3 totals 17 residues. V gave up 1 base and J gave up 6 bases, with 19 bases separating them. The CDR3 loop reads CASSLEWTRGRGQPQHF. The CDR3 DNA reads TGTGCCAGCAGCTTAGAATGGACCAGGGGCCGGGGTCAGCCCCAGCATTTT. The whole variable domain, remainder taken from reference TRBV7-9 and TRBJ1-5, is DTGVSQNPRHKITKRGQNVTFRCDPISEHNRLYWYRQTLGQGPEFLTYFQNEAQLEKSRLLSDRFSAERPKGSFSTLEIQRTEQGDSAMYLCASSLEWTRGRGQPQHFGDGTRLSIL.

The V gene is TRBV5-4, the J gene TRBJ2-1; 9 nucleotides agree with TRBD2. V shed 4 bases and J 2 bases; nucleotides not matched to a gene: 7. The CDR3 has 16 amino acids. Germline-derived CDR1 and CDR2 are SGHNT and YYREEE (reference sequence). CDR3 in amino acids: CASSPHSGSTYNEQFF. The CDR3 bases are TGTGCCAGCAGCCCACATAGCGGGAGTACCTACAATGAGCAGTTCTTC.

The chain joins TRBV2 to TRBJ2-2, with D possibly matching TRBD2 (6 bases). The length of the CDR3 is 16 residues. The germline CDR1 and CDR2 sequences are SNHLY and FYNNEI. V was clipped by 10 bases and J by 7 bases, with 25 bases between them. CDR3 in amino acids: CATSSLSGRIGGELFF. In nucleotides, the CDR3 is TGTGCCACCAGCAGTTTATCAGGGAGGATTGGCGGGGAGCTGTTTTTT.

The genes are TRBV19 and TRBJ2-7; D not certain. Germline CDR1 reads LNHDA; CDR2 reads SQIVND (reference sequence). Trimming removed 5 bases from V and 9 bases from J, with 23 bases in between. This CDR3 has 15 amino acids. The CDR3 region is CASSEARVPVTRQYF. CDR3 coding DNA: TGTGCCAGTAGTGAGGCAAGAGTCCCGGTCACCCGGCAGTACTTC.

This chain uses TRBV9 with TRBJ2-7, with 8 bases lining up with TRBD1. The CDR3 totals 14 residues. CDR1 is SGDLS, CDR2 YYNGEE, per germline. The V segment lost 4 bases and the J segment 4 bases; nucleotides outside the gene matches: 7. CDR3 residues: CASSPGTGSYEQYF. The CDR3 coding sequence is TGTGCCAGCAGCCCCGGGACAGGTTCTTACGAGCAGTACTTC.

The chain uses TRBV19 and TRBJ1-4; TRBD1 might be the D (5 bases). The CDR3 runs 15 residues. Germline CDR1 LNHDA, CDR2 SQIVND (reference sequence). V was shortened by 4 bases and J by 3 bases, with 12 bases between the two germline ends. The CDR3 DNA reads as TGTGCCAGTAGTACCTCGGGACTCTCTAATGAAAAACTGTTTTTT. Encoded protein: CASSTSGLSNEKLFF.

J is TRBJ1-4 and V is TRBV11-2; D is possibly TRBD1 (5 bases). There are 14 residues in the CDR3. Germline V CDR1 and CDR2: SGHAT, FQNNGV. Trimming left V 5 bases short and J 4 bases short, with 11 bases between. In DNA, the CDR3 is TGTGCCAGCAGCCCGGGACGGTTTAATGAAAAACTGTTTTTT. This translates into CASSPGRFNEKLFF.

This sequence joins TRBV4-2 and TRBJ2-3; 9 bases agree with TRBD2. After removal of 1 base from V and 0 bases from J, the junction contained 5 bases not matched to a gene. Germline V gene data show CDR1 as LGHNA and CDR2 as YNFKEQ. This CDR3 has 17 residues. CDR3 in amino acids: CASSQGLADKSTDTQYF. The CDR3 DNA sequence: TGTGCCAGCAGCCAAGGACTAGCGGACAAAAGCACAGATACGCAGTATTTT.

This clone occurred once. J is TRBJ2-2 and V is TRBV6-1; possible D gene TRBD1, 6 bases. The length of the CDR3 is 15 residues. The germline gives CDR1 MNHNS, CDR2 SASEGT. With 6 bases removed from V and 0 bases from J, the gap between germline ends came to 11 bases. CDR3 sequence reads: CASSLTGANTGELFF. CDR3 DNA: TGTGCCAGCAGCCTGACAGGAGCGAACACCGGGGAGCTGTTTTTT.

This clone came up once. V usage is TRBV2 and J usage is TRBJ2-5, with TRBD2 matching over 9 bases. This CDR3 region has 16 residues. V trimming: 6 bases; J trimming: 4 bases; junction bases outside the gene matches: 12. The germline V gene encodes CDR1 SNHLY and CDR2 FYNNEI. In nucleotides, the CDR3 is TGTGCCAGCAGGGGGACTAGCCGGGGGGCCGGAGAGACCCAGTACTTC. Residues: CASRGTSRGAGETQYF.

The chain uses TRBV4-1 and TRBJ1-1; TRBD1 might be the D (6 bases). Germline V gene lookup returns CDR1 MGHRA and CDR2 YSYEKL. The CDR3 runs 16 residues. The V end lost 0 bases, the J end lost 3 bases, and 14 bases lay between the germline ends. The CDR3 loop reads CASSQEGGHYYTEAFF. The CDR3 nucleotides are TGCGCCAGCAGCCAAGAGGGGGGGCACTACTACACTGAAGCTTTCTTT.

The CDR3, as DNA: TGTGCCAGCAGCTTAGTTCCAGGACGGGGCTACACCTTC. Its translation is CASSLVPGRGYTF. The gene calls are TRBV7-2 and TRBJ1-2; D is unclear. V was pared by 1 base and J by 8 bases, with 11 bases between. Germline V gene sequence: CDR1 SGHTA, CDR2 FQGNSA. The length of the CDR3 is 13 residues.

The V and J genes are TRBV5-4 and TRBJ2-3; a weak D match, TRBD2 (7 bases). CDR1 is SGHNT and CDR2 is YYREEE in the germline V gene (reference sequence). The CDR3 totals 15 residues. Between the trimmed V and J ends, which lost 1 base and 4 bases, there was a span of 13 bases. Written as DNA, the CDR3 is TGTGCCAGCAGCTTGTTCGGGGGGCGCGCAGATACGCAGTATTTT. This gives the protein CASSLFGGRADTQYF.

The V call is TRBV9, the J call TRBJ2-2, with unresolved D. The ends were cut back, 3 bases at V and 6 bases at J, with 6 bases in the middle. CDR3 length: 12 residues. Germline V CDR1 and CDR2: SGDLS, YYNGEE. This CDR3 reads CASSAFPGELFF. DNA for the CDR3: TGTGCCAGCAGCGCTTTCCCCGGGGAGCTGTTTTTT.

The chain carries TRBV6-6 and TRBJ2-2; D might be TRBD2 (5 bases). With 8 bases removed from V and 1 base from J, the gap between germline ends came to 11 bases. The CDR3 length is 14 residues. Germline CDR1 reads MNHNY; CDR2 reads SVGAGI (reference sequence). CDR3 sequence: CASGLAQNTGELFF. CDR3 DNA: TGTGCCAGCGGGCTAGCCCAGAACACCGGGGAGCTGTTTTTT.

The chain carries TRBV18 and TRBJ1-1, with D unclear. CDR3 size: 15 residues. Germline loops: CDR1 KGHSH, CDR2 LQKENI. The V gene lost 3 bases and the J gene lost 1 base, with 12 bases spanning the gap. The CDR3 spells CASSPLKAGNTEAFF. DNA of the CDR3: TGTGCCAGCTCACCCCTTAAAGCGGGGAACACTGAAGCTTTCTTT.

The V gene is TRBV18, the J gene TRBJ1-2, with unresolved D. Germline V gives CDR1 KGHSH, CDR2 LQKENI. The CDR3 is made up of 15 amino acids. Trimming stripped 6 bases from V and 4 bases from J, with 18 bases between. CDR3 in amino acids: CASSERMNKTYGYTF. CDR3 DNA sequence: TGTGCCAGCTCCGAGCGGATGAACAAAACCTATGGCTACACCTTC.

The chain employs TRBV29-1 and TRBJ1-1; D gene uncertain. The V end lost 3 bases, the J end lost 1 base, and 12 bases lay between the germline ends. Looked up from germline, CDR1 is SQVTM and CDR2 is ANQGSEA. The CDR3 consists of 14 residues. The CDR3 DNA is TGCAGCGTTGAGTTTAATTTCGGGAACACTGAAGCTTTCTTT. Translated, it gives CSVEFNFGNTEAFF.

CDR3 sequence reads: CASSAAGLYLPYNEQFF. In DNA, the CDR3 is TGCGCCAGCAGTGCGGCGGGTCTGTATTTACCCTACAATGAGCAGTTCTTC. The chain is built from TRBV10-2 and TRBJ2-1, with a weak D call TRBD2 (5 bases). Trimming shortened V by 4 bases and J by 2 bases, and 18 bases separated the two germline ends. This CDR3 contains 17 residues. Germline V lookup: CDR1 WSHSY, CDR2 SAAADI.

The J gene is TRBJ2-7, the V gene TRBV21-1. TRBV21-1 is deemed a pseudogene. The CDR3 is 14 amino acids. CDR3 bases: TGTGCCAGCAGCGGGGGGCCAGTGTCCTACGAGCAGTACTTC. This translates into CASSGGPVSYEQYF.

Only one count was recorded for this clone. The chain recombines TRBV12-5 with TRBJ1-1; 8 bases map to TRBD1. V lost 0 bases to trimming and J lost 8 bases; unmatched junction nucleotides: 8. The CDR3 runs to 15 residues. Looked up from germline, CDR1 is LGHNT and CDR2 is FRNRAP. The CDR3 DNA reads TGTGCTAGTGGTTTGGTAATAGCAGGGGGCAGGGAAGCTTTCTTT. Translated, it gives CASGLVIAGGREAFF.